Sequencing of this TCR beta chain was carried out in a study of blood T cell repertoires in COVID-19. Study-wide background: From the United States, Italy and Spain came samples of acute and convalescent COVID-19. T cells, B-cell-depleted T cells, or PBMCs provided the cDNA or gDNA that served as material.

The germline V gene has CDR1 MDHEN and CDR2 SYDVKM. The V end lost 1 base, the J end lost 0 bases, and 3 bases lay between the germline ends. The length of the CDR3 is 13 residues. Authors' data handling: Amplifying reference gene primers gave estimates of nucleated cell counts. The data were produced by immunoSEQ multiplex PCR, yet TCRdb's version contains in-frame clones alone and is incomplete. Clone size and the V and J calls come from that table; the DNA yielded D and trimming. This sample has about 100,000 clones, with more than 85% found just once. The TCR sequence derives from a man younger than 35 with acute or convalescent COVID-19. The genes are TRBV28 and TRBJ1-2; D not resolved. Sequencing was done on a sample of peripheral blood. The CDR3 nucleotides are TGTGCCAGCAGTTTATCGGCTAACTATGGCTACACCTTC. Translation: CASSLSANYGYTF.